This paragraph covers one TCR beta chain sequence. The sample originates from a study of blood T cell repertoires in COVID-19. Study-wide context: The samples span acute and convalescent COVID-19 from the United States, Italy and Spain.

Original processing methods: Amplifying reference gene primers gave estimates of nucleated cell counts. This table comes from immunoSEQ multiplex PCR, and its TCRdb copy is limited to in-frame clones, with some not included. For V, J and clone size, that table is used; D and trimming come from the DNA. The data hold approximately 81,000 clones, with around 89% observed a single time. Sequencing was performed on peripheral blood. The source of this sequence is a man in his sixties or seventies with active or convalescent COVID-19.

The CDR3 DNA reads TGCGCCAGCAGCTTCGACCAAGAGACCCAGTACTTC. It encodes CASSFDQETQYF. This chain uses TRBV5-1 with TRBJ2-5; D remains ambiguous. This CDR3 has 12 amino acids. Trimming stripped 2 bases from V and 0 bases from J, with 2 bases between. Germline V gene data show CDR1 as SGHRS and CDR2 as YFSETQ.